A single sample gave rise to the 29 T cell receptor beta chains below, sequenced in a study of response to subunit inactivated influenza vaccine. From the RT-PCR reads, TCRdb called clonotypes with MiXCR, one entry per CDR3 protein. Among 500,000 to 600,000 distinct CDR3 sequences listed, under 15% were seen once. The sample here was PBMCs from blood, taken 40 to 50 days after vaccination. The receptors stem from a man aged 50-60 years who received an inactivated influenza vaccine.

V and J are TRBV12-3 or TRBV12-4 and TRBJ1-5; 8 bases fit TRBD1. The CDR3 length is 14 residues. Unmatched junction bases numbered 5, after V lost 6 bases and J lost 4 bases. Here the CDR3 reads CASRLDRGNQPQHF. For the CDR3, the DNA is TGTGCCAGCAGACTAGACAGGGGAAATCAGCCCCAGCATTTT.

This clonotype showed up just once. V usage is TRBV28 and J usage is TRBJ1-2, with D perhaps TRBD1 (6 bases). Germline V gene lookup returns CDR1 MDHEN and CDR2 SYDVKM. The CDR3 totals 12 residues. V gave up 10 bases and J gave up 8 bases, with 17 bases separating them. The CDR3 here is CAIEQGREGYTF. The CDR3 region has the DNA TGTGCCATCGAACAGGGAAGGGAAGGCTACACCTTC.

This clonotype was seen at least ten times. The gene calls are TRBV29-1 and TRBJ2-7; D might be TRBD2 (5 bases). Per germline, CDR1 SQVTM and CDR2 ANQGSEA. CDR3 length equals 15 residues. V lost 6 bases and J lost 2, with 20 bases in between. The CDR3 DNA sequence: TGCAGCGTCGAACCCATCGGGAACCCCCCCTACGAGCAGTACTTC. Its protein product is CSVEPIGNPPYEQYF.

The chain joins TRBV28 to TRBJ2-7; 7 nucleotides match TRBD1. The CDR3 consists of 13 residues. The ends lost 5 bases at V and 2 bases at J; junction bases unmatched: 3. Germline CDR1 MDHEN, CDR2 SYDVKM. The CDR3 reads CASSVTGPYEQYF. CDR3 nucleotide sequence: TGTGCCAGCAGTGTGACAGGGCCCTACGAGCAGTACTTC.

The gene calls are TRBV7-9 and TRBJ2-7, with 10 bases that match TRBD2. The CDR3 sequence is 16 residues long. Germline assignment: CDR1 SEHNR and CDR2 FQNEAQ (reference sequence). Trimming removed 4 bases from V and 4 bases from J; junction bases left unmatched: 10. The DNA of the CDR3 is TGTGCCAGCAGCTCGGTCAGGGCTAGCGGGAGTTACGAGCAGTACTTC. Protein: CASSSVRASGSYEQYF.

This clonotype was counted at least ten times. This rearrangement joins TRBV20-1 to TRBJ2-1; the D gene is possibly TRBD1 (8 bases). Deletions cut 6 bases from V and 3 bases from J, with 15 bases between. The CDR3 runs 14 residues. Looked up from germline, CDR1 is DFQATT and CDR2 is SNEGSKA (reference sequence). CDR3 protein: CSANRGGNYNEQFF. The CDR3 DNA follows: TGCAGTGCAAACAGGGGGGGTAACTACAATGAGCAGTTCTTC.

This clonotype was seen ten or more times. The chain links TRBV7-9 to TRBJ1-2; D may be TRBD1 (5 bases). The CDR3 runs to 16 residues. V was pared by 0 bases and J by 7 bases, with 18 bases between. Germline loops: CDR1 SEHNR, CDR2 FQNEAQ (reference sequence). In DNA form, the CDR3 reads TGTGCCAGCAGCTTAGCTGTGGGCAGGGAGGGCATTGGCTACACCTTC. As protein: CASSLAVGREGIGYTF.

The table lists this clonotype with many counts. V gene TRBV7-2 combines with J gene TRBJ2-7; a weak D match, TRBD1 (7 bases). In germline, CDR1 is SGHTA, CDR2 FQGNSA. The length of the CDR3 is 16 residues. V lost 0 bases and J 3 bases, leaving 15 bases between the germline ends. The CDR3 loop reads CASSLAGGGPYYEQYF. In DNA, the CDR3 is TGTGCCAGCAGCTTAGCTGGAGGGGGCCCCTACTACGAGCAGTACTTC.

The sample holds a few counts of this clonotype. The chain couples TRBV28 to TRBJ2-7; 8 nucleotides line up with TRBD1. Germline values: CDR1 MDHEN, CDR2 SYDVKM. Trimming cost V 0 bases and J 0 bases; bases outside gene matches: 10. CDR3 length: 18 amino acids. The CDR3, as DNA: TGTGCCAGCAGTTTATGGGACGGTACAGGGGGAGCCTCCTACGAGCAGTACTTC. It yields the protein CASSLWDGTGGASYEQYF.

This clonotype was picked up a small number of times. CDR3 region: CASSRLSSETGELFF. The CDR3, as DNA: TGTGCCAGCAGCCGACTAAGCAGCGAGACCGGGGAGCTGTTTTTT. The gene calls are TRBV7-2 and TRBJ2-2, with D perhaps TRBD2 (5 bases). The V and J ends lost 5 bases and 5 bases respectively, with 15 bases between them. CDR1 SGHTA and CDR2 FQGNSA come from the germline V gene. The CDR3 has 15 residues.

The V call is TRBV28, the J call TRBJ2-3; either TRBD1 or TRBD2 may supply D (6 bases each). Germline V gene data show CDR1 as MDHEN and CDR2 as SYDVKM. Deletions cut 7 bases from V and 4 bases from J, with 12 bases between. This CDR3 region has 13 residues. The CDR3 loop reads CASNSRGPDTQYF. In nucleotides, the CDR3 is TGTGCCAGCAATTCACGGGGGCCAGATACGCAGTATTTT.

This clonotype showed up just a few times. This chain links TRBV7-3 with TRBJ2-1, with 8 positions matching TRBD1. Losses at the gene ends were 1 base for V and 0 bases for J; bases not matched to a gene: 8. This CDR3 is 18 amino acids long. Germline V gene sequence: CDR1 SGHTA, CDR2 FQGTGA. DNA of the CDR3: TGTGCCAGCAGCTTAATAGGGACAGGTCAGAGCTCCTACAATGAGCAGTTCTTC. Translating gives CASSLIGTGQSSYNEQFF.

The CDR3 nucleotides read TGTGCCATCAGTGTGCAGCCTATGAACACTGAAGCTTTCTTT. Its translation: CAISVQPMNTEAFF. V is TRBV10-3 and J is TRBJ1-1; D ambiguous. Trimming took 4 bases from V and 0 from J, leaving 9 bases between them. Germline CDR1 is ENHRY and CDR2 is SYGVKD. This CDR3 is built from 14 residues.

This clonotype occurred a few times. The chain has TRBV5-6 and TRBJ2-5; D unresolved. CDR3 length: 12 amino acids. CDR1 and CDR2 (germline): SGHDT, YYEEEE. V lost 6 bases and J 1 base, leaving 7 bases between the germline ends. In DNA, the CDR3 is TGTGCCAGCACCGACACCCAAGAGACCCAGTACTTC. Translated, it gives CASTDTQETQYF.

This clonotype showed up many times. The rearrangement uses TRBV7-2 and TRBJ2-1; D remains unclear. The CDR3 runs to 14 residues. Germline V gene lookup returns CDR1 SGHTA and CDR2 FQGNSA. V lost 0 bases and J lost 5, with 8 bases in between. This CDR3 reads CASSLALANNEQFF. In nucleotides, the CDR3 is TGTGCCAGCAGCTTAGCGCTGGCCAACAATGAGCAGTTCTTC. Combining the CDR3 with reference TRBV7-2 and TRBJ2-1 gives the whole variable domain GAGVSQSPSNKVTEKGKDVELRCDPISGHTALYWYRQSLGQGLEFLIYFQGNSAPDKSGLPSDRFSAERTGGSVSTLTIQRTQQEDSAVYLCASSLALANNEQFFGPGTRLTVL.

This CDR3 is CASSTGQGFYEQYF. Written as DNA, the CDR3 is TGTGCCAGCAGCACCGGACAGGGTTTTTACGAGCAGTACTTC. V gene TRBV9 combines with J gene TRBJ2-7, with 8 bases lining up with TRBD1. CDR1 and CDR2 from the germline V gene are SGDLS and YYNGEE. CDR3 length equals 14 residues. V lost 4 bases, J lost 4 bases, and 7 bases stayed unmatched.

This clonotype was recorded at least ten times. J is TRBJ2-2 and V is TRBV7-2; 13 bases are a match to TRBD2. Per germline, CDR1 SGHTA and CDR2 FQGNSA. The CDR3 length is 15 residues. The V gene end was trimmed by 5 bases and the J gene end by 7 bases; junction bases not matched to a gene: 4. Written as DNA, the CDR3 is TGTGCCAGCAGCAAACTAGCGGGAGGGATCGGGGAGCTGTTTTTT. It translates to CASSKLAGGIGELFF.

This clonotype was counted between two and nine times. The chain carries TRBV7-3 and TRBJ1-1; D perhaps matches TRBD1 (6 bases). The CDR3 is 13 amino acids. The germline V gene has CDR1 SGHTA and CDR2 FQGTGA. With 5 bases removed from V and 10 bases from J, the gap between germline ends came to 17 bases. The CDR3 region has the DNA TGTGCCAGCAGCCCAGGGACACTTGAACGAGCTTTCTTT. Amino acids: CASSPGTLERAFF.

The chain couples TRBV6-2 or TRBV6-3 to TRBJ2-2; tentatively, D is TRBD1 (6 bases). Germline CDR1 is MNHEY and CDR2 is SVGEGT. Trimming stripped 6 bases from V and 0 bases from J, with 17 bases between. This CDR3 has 17 amino acids. The chain's CDR3 is CASRTYRAPTNTGELFF. The CDR3 DNA reads TGTGCCAGCAGAACCTACAGGGCTCCTACGAACACCGGGGAGCTGTTTTTT.

This clonotype was detected a few times. This chain uses TRBV29-1 with TRBJ2-2; possible D gene TRBD2, 5 bases. Trimming took off 3 bases at V and 4 bases at J, with 12 bases between the two ends. The CDR3 consists of 14 residues. Germline CDR1 SQVTM, CDR2 ANQGSEA. The CDR3 here is CSVDTGSLTGELFF. CDR3 coding DNA: TGCAGCGTTGACACGGGATCACTCACCGGGGAGCTGTTTTTT.

Comment on this clonotype: A read error may be the cause here, since a much bigger clone is one base away. The DNA for the CDR3 is TGTGCCAGCAACTTATCACGGCGGAATGAAAAACTGTTTTTT. It codes for CASNLSRRNEKLFF. The genes are TRBV7-2 and TRBJ1-4, with D unclear. The CDR3 has 14 residues. CDR1 is SGHTA and CDR2 is FQGNSA in the germline V gene.

CDR3 protein: CASSLALSGTDTQYF. CDR3 nucleotides: TGCGCCAGCAGCTTGGCATTGAGCGGCACAGATACGCAGTATTTT. The chain combines TRBV5-1 with TRBJ2-3; D is undetermined. The CDR3 has 15 residues. Germline V lookup: CDR1 SGHRS, CDR2 YFSETQ. V dropped 0 bases and J dropped 1 base, with 9 bases sitting between them. Together with reference TRBV5-1 and TRBJ2-3, the CDR3 gives the full variable domain: KAGVTQTPRYLIKTRGQQVTLSCSPISGHRSVSWYQQTPGQGLQFLFEYFSETQRNKGNFPGRFSGRQFSNSRSEMNVSTLELGDSALYLCASSLALSGTDTQYFGPGTRLTVL.

This clonotype has only a few counts. Here the CDR3 DNA reads TGTGCCAGCAGCTTGAACGGCCCCTCGTTGGCCCAGCATTTT. Its translation: CASSLNGPSLAQHF. The genes are TRBV5-5 and TRBJ1-5; the D is unclear. The V gene's germline CDR1 is SGHKS and CDR2 YYEKEE (reference sequence). The CDR3 has 14 residues. V lost 1 base and J lost 11, with 16 bases in between.

This clonotype has a count of ten or more. The CDR3 loop reads CASSEVNSNQPQHF. DNA for the CDR3: TGTGCCAGCAGTGAGGTTAATAGCAATCAGCCCCAGCATTTT. The V gene is TRBV6-1, the J gene TRBJ1-5; D remains ambiguous. With 3 bases removed from V and 0 bases from J, the gap between germline ends came to 6 bases. Per the germline V gene, CDR1 is MNHNS and CDR2 is SASEGT. The CDR3 runs to 14 residues.

The genes are TRBV6-1 and TRBJ2-2; no reliable D call. The V end was cut by 6 bases, the J end by 0 bases, with 11 bases between. This CDR3 region has 15 residues. Germline V gene data show CDR1 as MNHNS and CDR2 as SASEGT. This chain's CDR3 is CASSKTEANTGELFF. The CDR3 DNA reads TGTGCCAGCAGCAAAACAGAGGCGAACACCGGGGAGCTGTTTTTT.

The chain has TRBV7-2 and TRBJ2-7; the D call may be TRBD1 or TRBD2 (5 bases each). Per the germline V gene, CDR1 is SGHTA and CDR2 is FQGNSA. This CDR3 has 14 amino acids. V was clipped by 5 bases and J by 2 bases, with 13 bases between them. The CDR3 bases are TGTGCCAGCAGCCCCTGGGGGAGCGCCTACGAGCAGTACTTC. Residues: CASSPWGSAYEQYF. Together with reference TRBV7-2 and TRBJ2-7, the CDR3 gives the full variable domain: GAGVSQSPSNKVTEKGKDVELRCDPISGHTALYWYRQSLGQGLEFLIYFQGNSAPDKSGLPSDRFSAERTGGSVSTLTIQRTQQEDSAVYLCASSPWGSAYEQYFGPGTRLTVT.

Only a few counts were recorded for this clonotype. The rearrangement joins TRBV24-1 to TRBJ2-4; either TRBD1 or TRBD2 may supply D (6 bases each). This CDR3 contains 15 residues. Per the germline V gene, CDR1 is KGHDR and CDR2 is SFDVKD. The germline V and J ends were trimmed by 5 bases and 3 bases, with 13 bases remaining between them. CDR3 DNA: TGTGCCACCAGTGGGGGGGCGCTGAACAAAAACATTCAGTACTTC. Translation: CATSGGALNKNIQYF.

V and J are TRBV20-1 and TRBJ2-5; 7 bases fit TRBD2. From germline, CDR1 is DFQATT and CDR2 SNEGSKA (reference sequence). The trim removed 0 bases at V and 5 bases at J, leaving 15 bases unmatched. CDR3 length equals 17 residues. DNA for the CDR3: TGCAGTGCTAGAGATCCGGGGGAGGGCCTTTATTCGGAGACCCAGTACTTC. Translated, it gives CSARDPGEGLYSETQYF.

This clonotype has just a few counts. The chain couples TRBV2 to TRBJ2-3, with 8 nucleotides matching TRBD2. Unmatched junction bases numbered 6, after V lost 2 bases and J lost 2 bases. This CDR3 is built from 16 residues. Germline-derived CDR1 and CDR2 are SNHLY and FYNNEI. CDR3 bases: TGTGCCAGCAGTGAAAATACGGGGGGGTTCACAGATACGCAGTATTTT. Translation: CASSENTGGFTDTQYF.